This T cell receptor (beta chain) was retrieved from a study of early T cells in non-severe SARS-CoV-2 infection. For the study at large: From unsorted whole blood, bulk RNA was sequenced, and the chains remained unpaired. Study results and caveats: VDJdb-based matching was biased toward anti-spike CD8 responses and missed private and CD4 specificities.

Individual cDNA molecules were tagged with unique molecular identifiers. Using its own MiXCR run on the 5' RACE reads, TCRdb lists one record per CDR3 protein. The data contain 25,000 to 30,000 distinct CDR3 sequences, about 5.3% of them seen just once; the ten biggest clones take up approximately 25%. Sample share makes this clonotype medium-sized. What it binds is unknown. This CDR3 is 15 amino acids long. Trimming shortened V by 3 bases and J by 2 bases, and 13 bases separated the two germline ends. CDR1 and CDR2 (germline): SGHNT, YENEEA. This receptor was taken from an adult who was a healthcare worker with PCR-confirmed SARS-CoV-2 infection or an uninfected control (not recorded which). The V gene is TRBV11-3, the J gene TRBJ1-1; D not resolved. Sequenced: whole blood. Here the CDR3 reads CASSFSGQSNTEAFF. The CDR3 region has the DNA TGTGCCAGCAGCTTTTCCGGGCAGAGTAACACTGAAGCTTTCTTT. Using reference TRBV11-3 and TRBJ1-1 for the parts outside the CDR3, the full variable domain is EAGVVQSPRYKIIEKKQPVAFWCNPISGHNTLYWYLQNLGQGPELLIRYENEEAVDDSQLPKDRFSAERLKGVDSTLKIQPAELGDSAVYLCASSFSGQSNTEAFFGQGTRLTVV.